The entry that follows covers one T cell receptor beta chain sequence. What it recognizes is unknown. These data are taken from a study of shared clonotypes between healthy human individuals. Notes on the study in general: Clonotypes which were not shared had lower generation probabilities than clonotypes that all four donors shared.

Naive CD8 cells, CD45RO-negative and positively selected for CCR7, excluded terminally differentiated effector memory CD45RA+ cells. The table came from immunoSEQ multiplex PCR; TCRdb's copy has only in-frame clones and leaves some out. The repertoire has around 2,100,000 clones, about 95% of them found once; the top ten carry 0.9% to 1.5%. Sequencing was carried out using naive CD8+ T cells sorted from blood. The source is a man between 18 and 35 years old in good health.

The CDR3 region is CASSPGLYGNQPQHF. The CDR3 DNA follows: TGTGCCAGCAGCCCCGGACTGTATGGCAATCAGCCCCAGCATTTT. The chain couples TRBV28 to TRBJ1-5; D unclear. CDR3 length: 15 amino acids. Germline assignment: CDR1 MDHEN and CDR2 SYDVKM. V was shortened by 6 bases and J by 2 bases, with 14 bases between the two germline ends.